This T cell receptor beta chain was observed in a study of STAT5B mutations in CD4+ large granular lymphocyte leukemia. Notes on the study in general: Patient CD4-sorted repertoires looked more clonal than healthy CD4+ repertoires, even without putative leukemic clones. Compared with healthy controls (2/35), patient top clones favored TRBV06 (8/27). Data were not HLA-matched across samples. Main leukemic clonotypes were patient-specific, but 20% to 25% appeared at low frequency elsewhere.

This CDR3 has 15 amino acids. Germline V CDR1 and CDR2: SGHNT, YYREEE (reference sequence). With 0 bases clipped from V and 6 bases from J, the junction kept 9 bases outside the gene matches. Assay used: immunoSEQ multiplex PCR; TCRdb lists only in-frame clones, some missing. The repertoire includes about 40,000 clones, more than 80% of them detected once, and 3.6% sits in the top ten. This clone was seen only a few times. Antigen: not known. Sequences were obtained from CD4+ T cells from blood buffy coats. The gene calls are TRBV5-4 and TRBJ2-7, with 7 bases that match TRBD1. The source of this sequence is a human donor in good health. Here the CDR3 DNA reads TGTGCCAGCAGCTTGGATCGACAGGGAACAAGCGAGCAGTACTTC. Residues: CASSLDRQGTSEQYF.